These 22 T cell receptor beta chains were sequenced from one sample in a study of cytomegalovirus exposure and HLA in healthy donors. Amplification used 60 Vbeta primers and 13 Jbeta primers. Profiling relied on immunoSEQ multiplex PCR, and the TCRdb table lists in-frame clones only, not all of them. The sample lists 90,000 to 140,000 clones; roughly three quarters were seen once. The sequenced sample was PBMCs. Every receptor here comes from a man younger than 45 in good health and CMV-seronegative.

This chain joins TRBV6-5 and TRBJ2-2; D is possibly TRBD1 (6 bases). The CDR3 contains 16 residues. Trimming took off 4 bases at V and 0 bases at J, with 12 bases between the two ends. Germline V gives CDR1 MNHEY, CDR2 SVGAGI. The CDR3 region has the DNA TGTGCCAGCAGTTCTGCCGGGACACCGAACACCGGGGAGCTGTTTTTT. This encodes CASSSAGTPNTGELFF.

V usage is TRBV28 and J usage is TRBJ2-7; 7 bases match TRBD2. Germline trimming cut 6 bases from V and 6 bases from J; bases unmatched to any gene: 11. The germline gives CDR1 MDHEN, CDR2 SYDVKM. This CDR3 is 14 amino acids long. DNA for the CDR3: TGTGCCAGCAGCCCCACCAGGACGGGGGGCGAGCAGTACTTC. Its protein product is CASSPTRTGGEQYF.

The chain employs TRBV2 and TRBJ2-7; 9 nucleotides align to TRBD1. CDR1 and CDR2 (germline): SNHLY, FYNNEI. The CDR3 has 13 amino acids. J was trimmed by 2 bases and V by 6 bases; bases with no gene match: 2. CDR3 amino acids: CASRGTGTYEQYF. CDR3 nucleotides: TGTGCCAGCAGAGGGACAGGGACCTACGAGCAGTACTTC.

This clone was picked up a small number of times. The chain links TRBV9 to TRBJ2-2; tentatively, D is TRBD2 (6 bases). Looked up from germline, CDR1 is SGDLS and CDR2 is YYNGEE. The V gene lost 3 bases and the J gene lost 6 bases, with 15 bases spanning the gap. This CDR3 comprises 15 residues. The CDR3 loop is CASSAGNPGAGELFF. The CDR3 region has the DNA TGTGCCAGCAGCGCAGGAAACCCGGGGGCCGGGGAGCTGTTTTTT.

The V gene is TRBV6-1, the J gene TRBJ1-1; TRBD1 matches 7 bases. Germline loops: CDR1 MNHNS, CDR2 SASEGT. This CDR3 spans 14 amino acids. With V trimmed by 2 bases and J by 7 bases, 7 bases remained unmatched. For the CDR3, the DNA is TGTGCCAGCAGTGAATGGGGGACAGAGGGTGAAGCTTTCTTT. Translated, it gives CASSEWGTEGEAFF.

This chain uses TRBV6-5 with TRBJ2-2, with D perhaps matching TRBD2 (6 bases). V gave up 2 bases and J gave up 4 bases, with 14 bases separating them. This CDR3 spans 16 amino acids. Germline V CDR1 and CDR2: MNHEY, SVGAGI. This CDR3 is CASSYPGTYSTGELFF. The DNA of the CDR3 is TGTGCCAGCAGTTACCCCGGGACTTATAGCACCGGGGAGCTGTTTTTT.

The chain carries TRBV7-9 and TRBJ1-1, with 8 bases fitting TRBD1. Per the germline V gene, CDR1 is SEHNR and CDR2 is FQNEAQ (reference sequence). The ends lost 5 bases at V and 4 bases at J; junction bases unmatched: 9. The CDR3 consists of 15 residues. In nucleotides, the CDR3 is TGTGCCAGCAGCCGCCTCCAGGGGGCGATCACTGAAGCTTTCTTT. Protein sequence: CASSRLQGAITEAFF.

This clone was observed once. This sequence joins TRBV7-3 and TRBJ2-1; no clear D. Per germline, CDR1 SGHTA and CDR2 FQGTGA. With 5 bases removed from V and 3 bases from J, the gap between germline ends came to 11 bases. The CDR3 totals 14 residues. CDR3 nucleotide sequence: TGTGCCAGCAGCCCCCGCGGTAGCTACAATGAGCAGTTCTTC. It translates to CASSPRGSYNEQFF.

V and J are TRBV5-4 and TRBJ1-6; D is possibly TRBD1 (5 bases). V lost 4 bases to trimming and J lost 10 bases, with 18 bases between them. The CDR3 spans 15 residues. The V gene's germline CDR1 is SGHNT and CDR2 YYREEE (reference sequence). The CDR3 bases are TGTGCCAGCAGCCTGCGGGGGGAAGGTGGCTCACCCCTCCACTTT. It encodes CASSLRGEGGSPLHF.

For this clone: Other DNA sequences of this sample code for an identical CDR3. The CDR3 sequence is CASSEGLADYNEQFF. CDR3 DNA: TGTGCCAGCAGTGAAGGCCTAGCGGACTACAATGAGCAGTTCTTC. The rearrangement uses TRBV2 and TRBJ2-1; 7 bases agree with TRBD2. The CDR3 has 15 amino acids. Germline lookup yields CDR1 SNHLY and CDR2 FYNNEI. Trimming removed 1 base from V and 3 bases from J; junction bases left unmatched: 3. Together with reference TRBV2 and TRBJ2-1, the CDR3 gives the full variable domain: EPEVTQTPSHQVTQMGQEVILRCVPISNHLYFYWYRQILGQKVEFLVSFYNNEISEKSEIFDDQFSVERPDGSNFTLKIRSTKLEDSAMYFCASSEGLADYNEQFFGPGTRLTVL.

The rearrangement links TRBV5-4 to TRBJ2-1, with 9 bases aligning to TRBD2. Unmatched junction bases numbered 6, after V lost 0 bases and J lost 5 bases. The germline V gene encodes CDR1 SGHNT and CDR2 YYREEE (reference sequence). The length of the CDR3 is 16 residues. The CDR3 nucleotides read TGTGCCAGCAGCTTGGGGGGACTAGCCGGAAACAATGAGCAGTTCTTC. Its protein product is CASSLGGLAGNNEQFF.

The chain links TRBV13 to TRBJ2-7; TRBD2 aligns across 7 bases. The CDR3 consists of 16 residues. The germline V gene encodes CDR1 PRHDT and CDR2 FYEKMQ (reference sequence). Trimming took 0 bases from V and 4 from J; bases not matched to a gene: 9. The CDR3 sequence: CASSLGAGEGLYEQYF. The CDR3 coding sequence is TGTGCCAGCAGCTTAGGCGCGGGGGAGGGCCTTTACGAGCAGTACTTC.

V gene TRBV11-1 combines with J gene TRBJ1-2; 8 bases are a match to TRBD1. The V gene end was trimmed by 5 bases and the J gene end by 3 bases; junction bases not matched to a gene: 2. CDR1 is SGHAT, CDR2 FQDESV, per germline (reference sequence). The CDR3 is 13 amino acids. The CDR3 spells CASSQDRDYGYTF. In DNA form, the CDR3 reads TGTGCCAGCAGCCAGGACAGGGACTATGGCTACACCTTC.

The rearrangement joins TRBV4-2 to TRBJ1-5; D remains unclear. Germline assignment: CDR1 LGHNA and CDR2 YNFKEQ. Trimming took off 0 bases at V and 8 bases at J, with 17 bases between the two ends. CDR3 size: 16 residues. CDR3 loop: CASSQDTAERYKPQHF. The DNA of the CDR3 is TGTGCCAGCAGCCAAGACACAGCCGAGCGGTATAAGCCCCAGCATTTT.

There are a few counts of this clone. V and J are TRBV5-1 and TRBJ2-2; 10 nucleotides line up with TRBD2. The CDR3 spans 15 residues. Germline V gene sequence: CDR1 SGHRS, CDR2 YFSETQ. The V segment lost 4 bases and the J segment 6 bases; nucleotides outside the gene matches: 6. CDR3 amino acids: CASSRQREGAGELFF. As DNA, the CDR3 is TGCGCCAGCAGCCGACAGCGGGAGGGCGCCGGGGAGCTGTTTTTT.

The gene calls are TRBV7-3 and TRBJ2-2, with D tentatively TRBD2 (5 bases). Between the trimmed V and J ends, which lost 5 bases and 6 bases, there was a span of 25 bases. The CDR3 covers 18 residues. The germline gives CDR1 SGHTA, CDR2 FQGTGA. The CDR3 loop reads CASSPQPTVIPEAGELFF. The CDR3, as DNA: TGTGCCAGCAGCCCCCAACCGACCGTAATCCCGGAGGCCGGGGAGCTGTTTTTT.

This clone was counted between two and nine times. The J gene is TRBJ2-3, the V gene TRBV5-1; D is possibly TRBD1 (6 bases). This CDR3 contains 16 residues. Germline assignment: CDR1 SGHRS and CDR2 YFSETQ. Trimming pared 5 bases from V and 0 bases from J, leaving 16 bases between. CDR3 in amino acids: CASSSGASTSTDTQYF. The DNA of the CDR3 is TGCGCCAGCAGTTCAGGGGCAAGCACTAGCACAGATACGCAGTATTTT.

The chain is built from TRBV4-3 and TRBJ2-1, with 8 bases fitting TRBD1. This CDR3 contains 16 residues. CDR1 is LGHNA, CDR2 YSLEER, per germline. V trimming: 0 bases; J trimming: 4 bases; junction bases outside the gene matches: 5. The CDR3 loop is CASSQEGQARYNEQFF. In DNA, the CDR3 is TGCGCCAGCAGCCAAGAGGGACAGGCTAGATACAATGAGCAGTTCTTC.

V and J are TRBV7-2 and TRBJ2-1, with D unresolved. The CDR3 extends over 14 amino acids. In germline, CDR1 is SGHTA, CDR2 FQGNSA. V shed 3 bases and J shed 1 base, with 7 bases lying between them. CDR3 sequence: CASSFLASYNEQFF. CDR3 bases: TGTGCCAGCAGCTTCTTAGCATCCTACAATGAGCAGTTCTTC. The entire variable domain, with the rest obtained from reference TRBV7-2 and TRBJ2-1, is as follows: GAGVSQSPSNKVTEKGKDVELRCDPISGHTALYWYRQSLGQGLEFLIYFQGNSAPDKSGLPSDRFSAERTGGSVSTLTIQRTQQEDSAVYLCASSFLASYNEQFFGPGTRLTVL.

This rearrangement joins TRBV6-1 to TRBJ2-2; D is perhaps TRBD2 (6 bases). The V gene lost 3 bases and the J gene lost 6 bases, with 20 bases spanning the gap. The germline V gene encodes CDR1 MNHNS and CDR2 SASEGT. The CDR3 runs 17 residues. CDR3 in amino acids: CASSDPGLLPWAGELFF. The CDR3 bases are TGTGCCAGCAGTGACCCGGGACTTCTACCGTGGGCCGGGGAGCTGTTTTTT.

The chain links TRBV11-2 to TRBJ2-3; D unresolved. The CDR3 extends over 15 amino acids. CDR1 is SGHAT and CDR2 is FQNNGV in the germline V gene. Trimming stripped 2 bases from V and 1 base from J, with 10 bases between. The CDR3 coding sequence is TGTGCCAGCAGCTTAAGCCCGTCTCGCACAGATACGCAGTATTTT. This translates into CASSLSPSRTDTQYF.

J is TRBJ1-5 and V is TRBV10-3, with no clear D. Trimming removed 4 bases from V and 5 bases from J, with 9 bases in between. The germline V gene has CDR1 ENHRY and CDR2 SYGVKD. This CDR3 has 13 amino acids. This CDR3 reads CAISGAPDQPQHF. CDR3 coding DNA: TGTGCCATCAGTGGGGCTCCGGATCAGCCCCAGCATTTT.